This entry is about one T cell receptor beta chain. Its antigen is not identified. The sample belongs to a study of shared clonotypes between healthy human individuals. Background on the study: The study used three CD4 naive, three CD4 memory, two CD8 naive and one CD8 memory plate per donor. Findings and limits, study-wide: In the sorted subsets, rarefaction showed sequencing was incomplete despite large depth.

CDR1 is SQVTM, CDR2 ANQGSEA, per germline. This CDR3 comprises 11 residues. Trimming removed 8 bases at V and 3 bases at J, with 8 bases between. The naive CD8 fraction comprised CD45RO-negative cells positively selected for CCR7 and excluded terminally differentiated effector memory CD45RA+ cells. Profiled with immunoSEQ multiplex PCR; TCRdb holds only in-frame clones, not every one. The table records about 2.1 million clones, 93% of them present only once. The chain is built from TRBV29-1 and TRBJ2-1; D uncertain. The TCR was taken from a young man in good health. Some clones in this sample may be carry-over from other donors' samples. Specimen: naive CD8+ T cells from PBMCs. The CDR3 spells CSSQLYNEQFF. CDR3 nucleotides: TGCAGCTCCCAGCTCTACAATGAGCAGTTCTTC.